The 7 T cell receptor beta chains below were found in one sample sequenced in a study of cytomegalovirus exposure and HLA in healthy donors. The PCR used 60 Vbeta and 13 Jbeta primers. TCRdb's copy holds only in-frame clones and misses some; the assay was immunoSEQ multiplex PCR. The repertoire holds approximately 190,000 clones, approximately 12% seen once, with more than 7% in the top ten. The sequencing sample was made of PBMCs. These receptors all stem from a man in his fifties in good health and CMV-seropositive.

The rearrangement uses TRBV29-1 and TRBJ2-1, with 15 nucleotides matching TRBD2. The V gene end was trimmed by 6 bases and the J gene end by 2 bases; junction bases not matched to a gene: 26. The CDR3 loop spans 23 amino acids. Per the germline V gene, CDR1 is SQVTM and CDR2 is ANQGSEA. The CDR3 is CSVDRARSVPRGTSGGPYNEQFF. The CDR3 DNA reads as TGCAGCGTCGACAGAGCTAGATCGGTCCCGCGCGGGACTAGCGGGGGGCCCTACAATGAGCAGTTCTTC.

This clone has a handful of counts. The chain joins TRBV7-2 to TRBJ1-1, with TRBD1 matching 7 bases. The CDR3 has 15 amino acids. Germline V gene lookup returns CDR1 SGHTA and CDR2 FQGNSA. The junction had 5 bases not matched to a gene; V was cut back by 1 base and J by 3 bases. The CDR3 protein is CASSLVEGAHTEAFF. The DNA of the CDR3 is TGTGCCAGCAGCTTAGTGGAGGGGGCGCACACTGAAGCTTTCTTT. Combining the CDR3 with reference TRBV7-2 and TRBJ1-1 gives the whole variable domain GAGVSQSPSNKVTEKGKDVELRCDPISGHTALYWYRQSLGQGLEFLIYFQGNSAPDKSGLPSDRFSAERTGGSVSTLTIQRTQQEDSAVYLCASSLVEGAHTEAFFGQGTRLTVV.

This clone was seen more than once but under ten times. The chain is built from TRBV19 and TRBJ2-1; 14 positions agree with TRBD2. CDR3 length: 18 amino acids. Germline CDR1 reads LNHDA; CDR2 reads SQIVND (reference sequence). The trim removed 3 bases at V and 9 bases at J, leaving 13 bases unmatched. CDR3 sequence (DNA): TGTGCCAGTAGTATGGTTGGGAGACTAGCGGGGGGGCGAGGTGAGCAGTTCTTC. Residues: CASSMVGRLAGGRGEQFF.

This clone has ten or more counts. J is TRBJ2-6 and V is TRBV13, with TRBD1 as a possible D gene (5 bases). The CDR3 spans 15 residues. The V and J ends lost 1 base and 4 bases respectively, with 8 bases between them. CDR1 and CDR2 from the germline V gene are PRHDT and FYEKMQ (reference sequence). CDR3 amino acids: CASSLDGAGANVLTF. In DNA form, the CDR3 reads TGTGCCAGCAGCTTAGATGGGGCCGGGGCCAACGTCCTGACTTTC.

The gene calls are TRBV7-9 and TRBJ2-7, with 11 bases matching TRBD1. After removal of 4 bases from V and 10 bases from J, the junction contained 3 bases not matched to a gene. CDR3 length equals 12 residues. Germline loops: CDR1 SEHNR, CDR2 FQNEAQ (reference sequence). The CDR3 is CASSSRTGGQYF. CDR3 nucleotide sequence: TGTGCCAGCAGCTCTAGGACAGGGGGCCAGTACTTC. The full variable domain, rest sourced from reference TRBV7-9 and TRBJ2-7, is DTGVSQNPRHKITKRGQNVTFRCDPISEHNRLYWYRQTLGQGPEFLTYFQNEAQLEKSRLLSDRFSAERPKGSFSTLEIQRTEQGDSAMYLCASSSRTGGQYFGPGTRLTVT.

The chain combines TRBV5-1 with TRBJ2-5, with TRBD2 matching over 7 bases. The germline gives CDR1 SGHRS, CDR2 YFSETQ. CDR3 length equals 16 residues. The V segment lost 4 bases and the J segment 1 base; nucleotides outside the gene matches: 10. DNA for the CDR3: TGCGCCAGCAGCCCCGGACTAGTCGGGGGCCAAGAGACCCAGTACTTC. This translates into CASSPGLVGGQETQYF. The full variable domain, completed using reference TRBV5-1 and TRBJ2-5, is KAGVTQTPRYLIKTRGQQVTLSCSPISGHRSVSWYQQTPGQGLQFLFEYFSETQRNKGNFPGRFSGRQFSNSRSEMNVSTLELGDSALYLCASSPGLVGGQETQYFGPGTRLLVL.

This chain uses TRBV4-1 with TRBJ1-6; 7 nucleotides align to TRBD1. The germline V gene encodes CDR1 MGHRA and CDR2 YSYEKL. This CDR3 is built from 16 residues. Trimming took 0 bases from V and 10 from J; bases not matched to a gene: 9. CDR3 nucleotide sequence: TGCGCCAGCAGCCAAGAAGGTCGGGACAGAAGATCACCCCTCCACTTT. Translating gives CASSQEGRDRRSPLHF.